Listed below are T cell receptor beta chains from one sample, sequenced in a study of human T cells and chemical hapten exposure. TCRdb used MiXCR to reprocess the RACE reads, holding one entry per CDR3 protein. Of approximately 80,000 distinct CDR3 sequences listed, approximately 11% were seen once; the top ten hold roughly 4.2%. Source: whole blood, taken in connection with sensitization to the hapten diphenylcyclopropenone (DPC). The receptors come from a woman aged 45-60 years with alopecia areata. Some clones in this sample may be carry-over from other donors' samples. The CDR3 runs from the conserved cysteine through the conserved F or W. A D gene is named only where the DNA matches it firmly. The listing skips clone size in some rows; elsewhere it reads once, few, many or a size class.

cdr3_nt: TGTGCCAGCTCACCAAGGCGGGAGAGCTCCTACAATGAGCAGTTCTTC; cdr3_aa: CASSPRRESSYNEQFF; j_call: TRBJ2-1; v_call: TRBV18; clone_size: many; d_call: TRBD2
cdr3_nt: TGTGCCAGCTCGCGGGACGGAGGGTTCATTTCCTACAATGAGCAGTTCTTC; cdr3_aa: CASSRDGGFISYNEQFF; j_call: TRBJ2-1; v_call: TRBV18; clone_size: many; d_call: NA
cdr3_nt: TGTGCCAGTAGTTTTGACCGTCAGCAGACCCAGTACTTC; cdr3_aa: CASSFDRQQTQYF; j_call: TRBJ2-5; v_call: TRBV19; clone_size: many; d_call: NA
cdr3_nt: TGTGCCAGCAGTTTCGTGGGGCTCGGCACTGAAGCTTTCTTT; cdr3_aa: CASSFVGLGTEAFF; j_call: TRBJ1-1; v_call: TRBV28; clone_size: many; d_call: NA
cdr3_nt: TGTGCCAGCAGTTACCTCGGGGTCGGCGTAGCAGATACGCAGTATTTT; cdr3_aa: CASSYLGVGVADTQYF; j_call: TRBJ2-3; v_call: TRBV6-2/TRBV6-3; clone_size: many; d_call: NA
cdr3_nt: TGTGCCAGCAGCTTAGGGGGAGGGTATGGCTACACCTTC; cdr3_aa: CASSLGGGYGYTF; j_call: TRBJ1-2; v_call: TRBV7-2; clone_size: NA; d_call: NA
cdr3_nt: TGTGCCAGCAGCCGAACAGGGGGCGGAAGGCAGCCCCAGCATTTT; cdr3_aa: CASSRTGGGRQPQHF; j_call: TRBJ1-5; v_call: TRBV7-9; clone_size: many; d_call: TRBD1
cdr3_nt: TGTGCCAGCAGCTTAGATCGGGGGACCCAGTACTTC; cdr3_aa: CASSLDRGTQYF; j_call: TRBJ2-5; v_call: TRBV11-2; clone_size: NA; d_call: NA
cdr3_nt: TGTGCCAGCAGCAAGCGACAGAATCCCTATGGCTACACCTTC; cdr3_aa: CASSKRQNPYGYTF; j_call: TRBJ1-2; v_call: TRBV21-1; clone_size: many; d_call: NA
cdr3_nt: TGTGCCAGCAGTTACTGGGGAGGGGGCGCGGTGGACACTGAAGCTTTCTTT; cdr3_aa: CASSYWGGGAVDTEAFF; j_call: TRBJ1-1; v_call: TRBV6-2/TRBV6-3; clone_size: few; d_call: TRBD1
cdr3_nt: TGCGCCAGCAGTACAGGGAGCTCTGGAAACACCATATATTTT; cdr3_aa: CASSTGSSGNTIYF; j_call: TRBJ1-3; v_call: TRBV5-1; clone_size: many; d_call: NA
cdr3_nt: TGTGCCAGCAGCAGGAACCCCGGGTCCAAATACAATGAGCAGTTCTTC; cdr3_aa: CASSRNPGSKYNEQFF; j_call: TRBJ2-1; v_call: TRBV11-2; clone_size: few; d_call: NA
cdr3_nt: TGTGCCAGCAGGGGGACTACCGAGAACAATGAGCAGTTCTTC; cdr3_aa: CASRGTTENNEQFF; j_call: TRBJ2-1; v_call: TRBV7-9; clone_size: NA; d_call: TRBD2